This TCR beta chain came from a study of CXCR3-negative and CXCR3-positive naive CD8 T cells. Whole-study context: Across all libraries, TRB reads numbered some 140 million, with about 1.5 +/- 0.3 million in each library.

About this clonotype itself: The antigen remains undetermined.

The method, 5' RACE with UMI labels, was used to prepare the TRB cDNA libraries. TCRdb reworked the 5' RACE reads into one entry per CDR3 protein, no DNA. In total, the table holds around 47,000 distinct CDR3 sequences. Broader study findings: Whereas both naive subsets had comparably high diversity, memory CD8+ cells had much lower diversity. Naive subsets displayed similar surface CD5, and TCR strength was inferred from TRB CDR3 properties. Researchers report CXCR3 expression partially decreased after cryopreservation, with fresh PBMCs used in most assays.

This sequence was found in a human donor in good health. Some clones in this sample may be carry-over from other donors' samples. The sample taken for sequencing was memory CD8+ T cells from blood.

CDR3 sequence reads: CASSDSGQGEQFF. This chain connects TRBV6-4 to TRBJ2-1; TCRdb returns TRBD1, unconfirmable since there is no DNA. Germline CDR1 and CDR2: MRHNA and SNTAGT. The CDR3 length is 13 residues.